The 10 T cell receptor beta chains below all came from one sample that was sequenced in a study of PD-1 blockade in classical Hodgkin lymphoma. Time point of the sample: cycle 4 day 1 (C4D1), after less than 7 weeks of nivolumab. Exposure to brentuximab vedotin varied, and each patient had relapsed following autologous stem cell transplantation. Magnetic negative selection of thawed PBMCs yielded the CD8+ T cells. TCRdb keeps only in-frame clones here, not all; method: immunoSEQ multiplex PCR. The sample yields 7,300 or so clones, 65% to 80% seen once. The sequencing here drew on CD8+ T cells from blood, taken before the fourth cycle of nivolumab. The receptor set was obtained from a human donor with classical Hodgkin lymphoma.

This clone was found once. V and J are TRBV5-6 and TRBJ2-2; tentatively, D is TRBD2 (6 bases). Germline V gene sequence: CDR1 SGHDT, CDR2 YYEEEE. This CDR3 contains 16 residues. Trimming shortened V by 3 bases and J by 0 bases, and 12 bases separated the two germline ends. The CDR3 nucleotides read TGTGCCAGCAGCTCGAGGGACTGGTCGAACACCGGGGAGCTGTTTTTT. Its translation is CASSSRDWSNTGELFF. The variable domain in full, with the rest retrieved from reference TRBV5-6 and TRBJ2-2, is DAGVTQSPTHLIKTRGQQVTLRCSPKSGHDTVSWYQQALGQGPQFIFQYYEEEERQRGNFPDRFSGHQFPNYSSELNVNALLLGDSALYLCASSSRDWSNTGELFFGEGSRLTVL.

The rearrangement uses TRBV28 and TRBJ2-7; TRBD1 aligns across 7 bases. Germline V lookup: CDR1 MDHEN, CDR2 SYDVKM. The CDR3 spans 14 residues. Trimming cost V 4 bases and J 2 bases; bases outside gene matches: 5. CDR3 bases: TGTGCCAGCAGTTCCTTGAGGGGGCCCTACGAGCAGTACTTC. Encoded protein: CASSSLRGPYEQYF.

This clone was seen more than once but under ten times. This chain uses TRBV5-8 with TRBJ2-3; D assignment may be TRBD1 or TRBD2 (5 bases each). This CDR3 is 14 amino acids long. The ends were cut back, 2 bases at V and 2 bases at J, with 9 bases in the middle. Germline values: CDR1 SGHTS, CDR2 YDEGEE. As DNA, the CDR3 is TGTGCCAGCAGCTTAGAGGGGTACACAGATACGCAGTATTTT. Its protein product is CASSLEGYTDTQYF.

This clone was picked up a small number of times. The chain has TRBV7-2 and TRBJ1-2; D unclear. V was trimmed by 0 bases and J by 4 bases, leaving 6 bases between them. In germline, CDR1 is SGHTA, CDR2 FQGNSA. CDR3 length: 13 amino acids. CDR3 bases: TGTGCCAGCAGCTTAGCGACGCGCTATGGCTACACCTTC. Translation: CASSLATRYGYTF.

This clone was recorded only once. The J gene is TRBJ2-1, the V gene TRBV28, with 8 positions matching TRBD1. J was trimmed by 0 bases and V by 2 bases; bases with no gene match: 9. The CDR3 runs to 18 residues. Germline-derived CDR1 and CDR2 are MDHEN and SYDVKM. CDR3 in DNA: TGTGCCAGCAGTTTAGTGTGGGGGGACAGGTACTCCTACAATGAGCAGTTCTTC. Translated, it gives CASSLVWGDRYSYNEQFF.

The CDR3 here is CASGRRNTEAFF. Written as DNA, the CDR3 is TGTGCCAGTGGACGAAGGAACACTGAAGCTTTCTTT. J is TRBJ1-1 and V is TRBV6-1; D gene ambiguous. V was shortened by 9 bases and J by 1 base, with 9 bases between the two germline ends. The CDR3 extends over 12 amino acids. Germline-derived CDR1 and CDR2 are MNHNS and SASEGT.

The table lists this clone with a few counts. CDR3 amino acids: CASGDGYDCTF. The CDR3 nucleotides are TGTGCCAGCGGAGACGGCTACGACTGCACCTTC. The rearrangement uses TRBV4-2 and TRBJ1-2, with D unresolved. CDR3 size: 11 residues. Germline CDR1 is LGHNA and CDR2 is YNFKEQ. Trimming took off 8 bases at V and 13 bases at J, with 17 bases between the two ends.

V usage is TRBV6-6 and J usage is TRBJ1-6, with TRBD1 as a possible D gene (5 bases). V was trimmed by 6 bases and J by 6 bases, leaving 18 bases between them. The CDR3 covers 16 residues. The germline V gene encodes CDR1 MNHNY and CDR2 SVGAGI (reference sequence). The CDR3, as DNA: TGTGCCAGCAGCCAAGGGCGGCAGGGCCCTAATTCACCCCTCCACTTT. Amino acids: CASSQGRQGPNSPLHF.

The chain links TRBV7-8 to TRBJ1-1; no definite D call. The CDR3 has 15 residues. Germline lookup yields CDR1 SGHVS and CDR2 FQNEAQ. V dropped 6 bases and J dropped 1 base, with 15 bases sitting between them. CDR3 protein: CASRPRRAPNTEAFF. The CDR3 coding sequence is TGTGCCAGCAGACCTCGCCGGGCGCCGAACACTGAAGCTTTCTTT.

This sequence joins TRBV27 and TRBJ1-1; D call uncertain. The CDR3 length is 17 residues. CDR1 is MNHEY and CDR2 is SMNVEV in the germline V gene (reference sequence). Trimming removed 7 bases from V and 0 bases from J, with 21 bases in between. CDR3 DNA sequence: TGTGCCAGCACAAGCAGGCCCTTAGGGAGGATGAACACTGAAGCTTTCTTT. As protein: CASTSRPLGRMNTEAFF.